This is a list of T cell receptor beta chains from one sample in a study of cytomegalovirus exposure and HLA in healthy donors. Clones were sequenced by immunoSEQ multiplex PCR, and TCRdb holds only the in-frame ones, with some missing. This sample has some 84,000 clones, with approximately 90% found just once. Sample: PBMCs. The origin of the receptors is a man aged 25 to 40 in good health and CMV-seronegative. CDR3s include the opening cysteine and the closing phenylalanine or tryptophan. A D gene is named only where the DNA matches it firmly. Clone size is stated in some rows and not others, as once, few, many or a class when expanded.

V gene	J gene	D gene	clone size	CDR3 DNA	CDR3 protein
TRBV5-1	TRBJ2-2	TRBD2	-	TGCGCCAGCGCGGACACGACGGGGGGCACCGGGGAGCTGTTTTTT	CASADTTGGTGELFF
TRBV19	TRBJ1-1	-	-	TGTGCCAGTAGTATGGGACAATTCACTGAAGCTTTCTTT	CASSMGQFTEAFF
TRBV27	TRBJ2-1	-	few	TGTGCCAGCAGTTTTTCTGGGGGGGCCTTTCAGCAGTTCTTC	CASSFSGGAFQQFF
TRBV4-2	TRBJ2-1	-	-	TGTGCCAGCAGCCGCGGACAGCCTAGCTCCTACAATGAGCAGTTCTTC	CASSRGQPSSYNEQFF
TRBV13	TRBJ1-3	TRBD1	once	TGTGCCAGCAGCTTAGAAGGGACAGAAAATGGAAACACCATATATTTT	CASSLEGTENGNTIYF
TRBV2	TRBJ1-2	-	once	TGTGCCAGCAGTGAACCCGGCTTAGGGCTGGAGGGTGGCTACACCTTC	CASSEPGLGLEGGYTF
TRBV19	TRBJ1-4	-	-	TGTGCCAGTAGAAATGCGGCTGAAAAACTGTTTTTT	CASRNAAEKLFF
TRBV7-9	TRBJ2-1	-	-	TGTGCCAGCAGCCAACAGGGATTTGAGCAGTTCTTC	CASSQQGFEQFF
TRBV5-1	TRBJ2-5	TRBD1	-	TGCGCCAGCAGCTGGGAACGGGACAGGGATTTCGAGACCCAGTACTTC	CASSWERDRDFETQYF
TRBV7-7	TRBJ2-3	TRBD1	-	TGTGCTAGCAGCCTTGACAGGGCAACAGATACGCAGTATTTT	CASSLDRATDTQYF